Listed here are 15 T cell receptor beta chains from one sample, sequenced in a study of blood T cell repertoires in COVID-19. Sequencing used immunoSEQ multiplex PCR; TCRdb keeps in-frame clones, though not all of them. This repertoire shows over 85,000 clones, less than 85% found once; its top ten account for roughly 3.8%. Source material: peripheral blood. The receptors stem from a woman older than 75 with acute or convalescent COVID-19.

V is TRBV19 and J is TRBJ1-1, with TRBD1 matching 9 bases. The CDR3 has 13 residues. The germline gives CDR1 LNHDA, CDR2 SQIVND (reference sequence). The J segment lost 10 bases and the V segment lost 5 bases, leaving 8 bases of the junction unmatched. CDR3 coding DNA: TGTGCCAGTAGTCGGGGGACAGGGATCGCAGCTTTCTTT. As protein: CASSRGTGIAAFF.

DNA of the CDR3: TGTGCCAGCAGTGAACAGGGGGGTCTCGGCTACACCTTC. This gives the protein CASSEQGGLGYTF. V and J are TRBV6-4 and TRBJ1-2; TRBD1 matches at 8 bases. V shed 3 bases, J shed 8 bases, and the junction held 5 bases outside the gene matches. The germline V gene has CDR1 MRHNA and CDR2 SNTAGT. This CDR3 has 13 amino acids.

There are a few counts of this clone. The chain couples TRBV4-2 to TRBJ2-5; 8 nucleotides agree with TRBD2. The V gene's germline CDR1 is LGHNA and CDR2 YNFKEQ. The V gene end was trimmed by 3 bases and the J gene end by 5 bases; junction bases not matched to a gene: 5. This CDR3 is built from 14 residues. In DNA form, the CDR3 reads TGTGCCAGCAGCCAGGCTAGCGGGCTGGAGACCCAGTACTTC. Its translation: CASSQASGLETQYF.

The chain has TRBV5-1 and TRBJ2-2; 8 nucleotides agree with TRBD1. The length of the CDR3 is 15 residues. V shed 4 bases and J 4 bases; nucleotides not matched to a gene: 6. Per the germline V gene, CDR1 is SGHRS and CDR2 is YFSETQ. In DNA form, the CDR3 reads TGCGCCAGCAGCGCGGGACAGGAGTCCACCGGGGAGCTGTTTTTT. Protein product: CASSAGQESTGELFF. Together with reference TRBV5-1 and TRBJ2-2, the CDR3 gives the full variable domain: KAGVTQTPRYLIKTRGQQVTLSCSPISGHRSVSWYQQTPGQGLQFLFEYFSETQRNKGNFPGRFSGRQFSNSRSEMNVSTLELGDSALYLCASSAGQESTGELFFGEGSRLTVL.

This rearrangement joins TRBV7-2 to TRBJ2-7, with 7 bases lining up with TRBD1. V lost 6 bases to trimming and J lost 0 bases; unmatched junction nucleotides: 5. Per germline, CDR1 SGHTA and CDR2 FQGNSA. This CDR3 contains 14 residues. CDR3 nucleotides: TGTGCCAGCAGTCGACAGGGCAGCTCCTACGAGCAGTACTTC. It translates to CASSRQGSSYEQYF.

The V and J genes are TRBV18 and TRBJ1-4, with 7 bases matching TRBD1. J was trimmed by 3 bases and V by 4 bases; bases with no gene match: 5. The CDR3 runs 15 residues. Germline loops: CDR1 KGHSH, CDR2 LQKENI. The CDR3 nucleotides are TGTGCCAGCTCACAAACAGGGGTTCCTAATGAAAAACTGTTTTTT. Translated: CASSQTGVPNEKLFF. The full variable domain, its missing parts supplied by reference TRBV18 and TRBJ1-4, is NAGVMQNPRHLVRRRGQEARLRCSPMKGHSHVYWYRQLPEEGLKFMVYLQKENIIDESGMPKERFSAEFPKEGPSILRIQQVVRGDSAAYFCASSQTGVPNEKLFFGSGTQLSVL.

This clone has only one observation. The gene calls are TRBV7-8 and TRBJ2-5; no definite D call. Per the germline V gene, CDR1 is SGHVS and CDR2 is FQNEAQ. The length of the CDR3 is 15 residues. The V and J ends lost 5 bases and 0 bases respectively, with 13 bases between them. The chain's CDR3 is CASSAISWYQETQYF. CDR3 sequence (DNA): TGTGCCAGCAGCGCTATATCTTGGTACCAAGAGACCCAGTACTTC.

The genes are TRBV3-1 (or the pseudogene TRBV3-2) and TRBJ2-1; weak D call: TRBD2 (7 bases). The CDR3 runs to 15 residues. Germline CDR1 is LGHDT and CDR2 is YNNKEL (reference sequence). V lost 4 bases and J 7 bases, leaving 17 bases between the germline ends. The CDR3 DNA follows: TGTGCCAGCAGCCCCGGGGGGCCGCCGGGAAATGAGCAGTTCTTC. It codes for CASSPGGPPGNEQFF.

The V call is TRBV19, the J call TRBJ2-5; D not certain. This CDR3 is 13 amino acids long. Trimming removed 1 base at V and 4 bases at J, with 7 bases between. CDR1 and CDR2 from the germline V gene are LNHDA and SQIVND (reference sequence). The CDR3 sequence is CASSIALGETQYF. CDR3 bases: TGTGCCAGTAGTATAGCCCTAGGAGAGACCCAGTACTTC.

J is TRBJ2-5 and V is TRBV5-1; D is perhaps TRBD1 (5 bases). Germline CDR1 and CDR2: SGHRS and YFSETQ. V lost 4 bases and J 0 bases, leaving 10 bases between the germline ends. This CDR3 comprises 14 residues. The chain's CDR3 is CASSLQGNQETQYF. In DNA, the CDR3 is TGCGCCAGCAGCCTTCAGGGAAACCAAGAGACCCAGTACTTC.

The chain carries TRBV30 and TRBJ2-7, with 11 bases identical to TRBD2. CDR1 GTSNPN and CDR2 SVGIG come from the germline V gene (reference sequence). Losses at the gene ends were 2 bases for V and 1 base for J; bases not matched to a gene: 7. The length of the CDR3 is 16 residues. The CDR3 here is CAWSPRGTSGSYEQYF. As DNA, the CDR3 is TGTGCCTGGAGTCCACGAGGGACTAGCGGTTCCTACGAGCAGTACTTC.

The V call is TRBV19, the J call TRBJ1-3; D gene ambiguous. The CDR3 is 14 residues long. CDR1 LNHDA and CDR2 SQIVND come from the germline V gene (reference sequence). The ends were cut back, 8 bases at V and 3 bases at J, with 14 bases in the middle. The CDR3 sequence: CASRASGFGNTIYF. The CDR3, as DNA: TGTGCCAGTCGAGCGAGTGGATTTGGAAACACCATATATTTT.

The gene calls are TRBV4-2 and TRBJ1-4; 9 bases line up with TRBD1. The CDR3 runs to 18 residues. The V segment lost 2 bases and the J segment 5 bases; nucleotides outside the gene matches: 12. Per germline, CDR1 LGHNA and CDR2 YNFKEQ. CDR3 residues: CASSQRGGAGTGNEKLFF. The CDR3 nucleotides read TGTGCCAGCAGCCAACGTGGGGGCGCCGGGACAGGGAATGAAAAACTGTTTTTT.

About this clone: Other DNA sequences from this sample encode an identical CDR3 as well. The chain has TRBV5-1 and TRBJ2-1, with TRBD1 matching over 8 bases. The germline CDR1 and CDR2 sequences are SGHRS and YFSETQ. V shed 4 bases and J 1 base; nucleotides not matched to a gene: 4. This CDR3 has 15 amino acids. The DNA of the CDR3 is TGCGCCAGCAGCCCGGGACAGGTGTCCTACAATGAGCAGTTCTTC. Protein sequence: CASSPGQVSYNEQFF. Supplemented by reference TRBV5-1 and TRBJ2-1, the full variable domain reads KAGVTQTPRYLIKTRGQQVTLSCSPISGHRSVSWYQQTPGQGLQFLFEYFSETQRNKGNFPGRFSGRQFSNSRSEMNVSTLELGDSALYLCASSPGQVSYNEQFFGPGTRLTVL.

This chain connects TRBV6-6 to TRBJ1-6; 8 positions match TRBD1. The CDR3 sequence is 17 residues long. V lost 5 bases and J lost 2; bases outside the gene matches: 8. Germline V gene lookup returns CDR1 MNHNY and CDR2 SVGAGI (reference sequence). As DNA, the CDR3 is TGTGCCAGCAGTCGCGGACAGGGTGGGACCTATAATTCACCCCTCCACTTT. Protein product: CASSRGQGGTYNSPLHF.